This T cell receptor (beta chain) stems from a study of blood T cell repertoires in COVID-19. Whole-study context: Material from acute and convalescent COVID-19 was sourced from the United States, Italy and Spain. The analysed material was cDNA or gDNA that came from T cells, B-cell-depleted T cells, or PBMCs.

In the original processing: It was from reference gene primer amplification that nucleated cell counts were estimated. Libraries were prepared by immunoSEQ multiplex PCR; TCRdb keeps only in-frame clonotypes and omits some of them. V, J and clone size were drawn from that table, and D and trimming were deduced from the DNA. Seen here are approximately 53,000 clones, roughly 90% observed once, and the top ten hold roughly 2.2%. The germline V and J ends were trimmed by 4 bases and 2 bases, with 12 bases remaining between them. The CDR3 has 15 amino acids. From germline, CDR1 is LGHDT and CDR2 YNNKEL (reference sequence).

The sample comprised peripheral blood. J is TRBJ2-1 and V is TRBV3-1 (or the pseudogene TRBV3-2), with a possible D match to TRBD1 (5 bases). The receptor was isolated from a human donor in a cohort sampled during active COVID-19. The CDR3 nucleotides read TGTGCCAGCAGCCCTGCGCAGGGCCCCTACAATGAGCAGTTCTTC. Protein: CASSPAQGPYNEQFF.